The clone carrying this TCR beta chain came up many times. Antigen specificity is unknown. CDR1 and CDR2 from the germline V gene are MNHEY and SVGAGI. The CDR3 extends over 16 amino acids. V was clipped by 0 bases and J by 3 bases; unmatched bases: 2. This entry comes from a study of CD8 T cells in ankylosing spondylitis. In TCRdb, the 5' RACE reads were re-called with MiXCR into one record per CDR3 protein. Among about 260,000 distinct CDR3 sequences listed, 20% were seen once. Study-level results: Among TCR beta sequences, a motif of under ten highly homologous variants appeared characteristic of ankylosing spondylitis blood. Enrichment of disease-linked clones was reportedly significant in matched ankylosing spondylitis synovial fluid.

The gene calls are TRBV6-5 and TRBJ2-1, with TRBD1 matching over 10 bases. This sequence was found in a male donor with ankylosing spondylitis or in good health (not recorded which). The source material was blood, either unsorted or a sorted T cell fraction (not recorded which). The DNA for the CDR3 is TGTGCCAGCAGTTACTCGACAGGGGGCTTCTACAATGAGCAGTTCTTC. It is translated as CASSYSTGGFYNEQFF.